The rows below give T cell receptor beta chains drawn from one sample of a study of spatial heterogeneity in lung cancer. Each CDR3 protein gets one entry after TCRdb re-called the 5' RACE reads with MiXCR. In the table there are some 85,000 distinct CDR3 sequences, approximately 20% of which are singletons. Sequences were derived from PBMCs, sampled at surgery. The receptors shown here come from a male donor with early-stage non-small cell lung cancer. CDR3s include the opening cysteine and the closing phenylalanine or tryptophan. The D gene is left open where the match is weak. Clone size is not always given. Where it is, it says once, few, many or a class for expanded clones.

>.|.|TRBV6-2/TRBV6-3|TRBJ2-7
CASSLLTAHEQYF
TGTGCCAGCAGCCTCCTGACAGCCCACGAGCAGTACTTC
>TRBD1|few|TRBV7-9|TRBJ1-4
CASRTGTGREKLFF
TGTGCCAGCAGAACCGGGACAGGTCGAGAAAAACTGTTTTTT
>.|few|TRBV9|TRBJ1-1
CASSSPSNTEAFF
TGTGCCAGCAGCTCACCGTCCAACACTGAAGCTTTCTTT
>TRBD2|.|TRBV2|TRBJ2-7
CASSSRTSGDYEQYF
TGTGCCAGCAGTTCAAGGACTAGCGGAGACTACGAGCAGTACTTC
>TRBD2|few|TRBV5-1|TRBJ2-1
CASSQGLAATSYNEQFF
TGCGCCAGCAGCCAAGGACTAGCGGCCACCTCCTACAATGAGCAGTTCTTC
>.|many|TRBV11-3|TRBJ2-4
CASSLAPGTKNIQYF
TGTGCCAGCAGCTTAGCTCCAGGGACCAAAAACATTCAGTACTTC
>TRBD2|few|TRBV3-1|TRBJ2-4
CASSVTGGNTKNIQYF
TGTGCCAGCAGCGTGACGGGGGGAAATACCAAAAACATTCAGTACTTC
>.|few|TRBV20-1|TRBJ1-1
CSASRMDTEAFF
TGCAGTGCCTCCCGAATGGACACTGAAGCTTTCTTT
>TRBD1|.|TRBV5-5|TRBJ1-2
CASSQPGTGMGGYTF
TGTGCCAGCAGCCAACCCGGGACAGGGATGGGTGGCTACACCTTC
>.|.|TRBV7-2|TRBJ1-1
CASSSQGGGTEAFF
TGTGCCAGCAGCTCCCAGGGCGGCGGGACTGAAGCTTTCTTT
>.|.|TRBV29-1|TRBJ1-1
CSVTEGGTEAFF
TGCAGCGTTACGGAGGGTGGCACTGAAGCTTTCTTT
>.|few|TRBV30|TRBJ1-5
CAWSGGLSGNQPQHF
TGTGCCTGGAGTGGGGGACTCTCCGGCAATCAGCCCCAGCATTTT
>TRBD1|many|TRBV6-5|TRBJ1-4
CASRPQGAREKLFF
TGTGCCAGCAGACCGCAGGGGGCACGAGAAAAACTGTTTTTT
>.|few|TRBV4-1|TRBJ1-4
CASSQEGAAGREKLFF
TGCGCCAGCAGCCAAGAGGGTGCGGCCGGCAGGGAAAAACTGTTTTTT
>.|few|TRBV24-1|TRBJ1-1
CATSKGGTTGQFF
TGTGCCACCAGTAAAGGGGGGACGACAGGCCAGTTCTTT
>.|.|TRBV4-3|TRBJ2-5
CASSQGRRATVAQETQYF
TGCGCCAGCAGCCAAGGCCGTAGGGCCACGGTCGCGCAAGAGACCCAGTACTTC
>TRBD1|few|TRBV27|TRBJ1-2
CASTNILTGGVNYGYTF
TGTGCCAGCACCAACATATTAACAGGGGGCGTTAACTATGGCTACACCTTC
>TRBD1|few|TRBV12-3/TRBV12-4|TRBJ1-2
CASSARHRGWGYTF
TGTGCCAGCAGTGCCCGTCACAGGGGTTGGGGCTACACCTTC
>TRBD2|.|TRBV9|TRBJ2-3
CASSVTSGDSTDTQYF
TGTGCCAGCAGCGTAACTAGCGGGGATAGCACAGATACGCAGTATTTT
>TRBD2|many|TRBV29-1|TRBJ2-1
CSVRTSGSSYNEQFF
TGCAGCGTTCGGACTAGCGGAAGCTCCTACAATGAGCAGTTCTTC
>.|.|TRBV28|TRBJ2-5
CAIGSGETQYF
TGTGCCATTGGTTCGGGAGAGACCCAGTACTTC
>.|.|TRBV11-2|TRBJ2-2
CASSLDRGTGELFF
TGTGCCAGCAGCTTAGATCGGGGCACCGGGGAGCTGTTTTTT
>.|many|TRBV28|TRBJ2-2
CASSLLSGELFF
TGTGCCAGCAGTCTCCTTTCCGGGGAGCTGTTTTTT
>.|.|TRBV11-2|TRBJ2-4
CASSLDEANIQYF
TGTGCCAGCAGCTTGGATGAGGCGAACATTCAGTACTTC
>TRBD1|few|TRBV3-1|TRBJ2-2
CASSLRTGTDTGELFF
TGTGCCAGCAGCCTTCGGACAGGGACGGACACCGGGGAGCTGTTTTTT
>.|.|TRBV18|TRBJ2-5
CASSPRGAQETQYF
TGTGCCAGCTCACCCCGTGGGGCCCAAGAGACCCAGTACTTC
>.|once|TRBV5-5|TRBJ2-1
CASSLGAGTEAYNEQFF
TGTGCCAGCAGCTTGGGGGCCGGGACGGAAGCCTACAATGAGCAGTTCTTC
>.|many|TRBV19|TRBJ2-3
CASSIAAEDTDTQYF
TGTGCCAGTAGTATCGCAGCGGAAGACACAGATACGCAGTATTTT
>.|many|TRBV6-2/TRBV6-3|TRBJ2-5
CASKNRDAQETQYF
TGTGCCAGCAAAAACCGGGACGCCCAAGAGACCCAGTACTTC
>TRBD2|few|TRBV27|TRBJ2-3
CASSFLSGSKDTQYF
TGTGCCAGCAGTTTCCTTAGCGGGAGTAAAGATACGCAGTATTTT
>.|few|TRBV5-1|TRBJ1-2
CASSTEPGRTYGYTF
TGCGCCAGCAGCACGGAACCGGGACGGACTTACGGCTACACCTTC
>.|few|TRBV29-1|TRBJ2-2
CSVEDQLATGELFF
TGCAGCGTTGAAGATCAACTGGCAACCGGGGAGCTGTTTTTT
>TRBD1|.|TRBV3-1|TRBJ1-1
CASSLQGNAEAFF
TGTGCCAGCAGCCTACAGGGGAACGCTGAAGCTTTCTTT
>.|few|TRBV7-2|TRBJ1-3
CASSRSLGTGNTIYF
TGTGCCAGCAGCCGGTCGTTGGGCACTGGAAACACCATATATTTT
>.|few|TRBV12-3/TRBV12-4|TRBJ2-7
CASSLGRGEQYF
TGTGCCAGCAGTTTGGGCAGAGGGGAGCAGTACTTC
>TRBD1|.|TRBV4-2|TRBJ2-1
CASSRDRDDYNEQFF
TGTGCCAGCAGCCGGGACAGGGACGACTACAATGAGCAGTTCTTC
>.|many|TRBV20-1|TRBJ2-7
CSATRDIYEQYF
TGCAGTGCTACCCGGGACATCTACGAGCAGTACTTC
>.|many|TRBV11-3|TRBJ1-1
CASSLGQPNTEAFF
TGTGCCAGCAGCTTAGGTCAGCCGAACACTGAAGCTTTCTTT
>.|.|TRBV6-6|TRBJ2-7
CASSSSTDPTYEQYF
TGTGCCAGCAGTTCCTCCACGGATCCTACCTACGAGCAGTACTTC
>TRBD2|few|TRBV11-3|TRBJ2-3
CASSLNIPFTSGVTDTQYF
TGTGCCAGCAGCTTAAACATCCCCTTTACTAGCGGGGTCACAGATACGCAGTATTTT
>.|.|TRBV14|TRBJ2-3
CASSPRLDTDTQYF
TGTGCCAGCAGCCCGCGACTAGACACAGATACGCAGTATTTT
>TRBD1|many|TRBV18|TRBJ1-2
CASSPGTEVYGYTF
TGTGCCAGCTCACCCGGGACAGAGGTCTATGGCTACACCTTC
>.|.|TRBV4-2|TRBJ1-5
CASSQEDGSNQPQHF
TGTGCCAGCAGCCAAGAGGACGGTAGCAATCAGCCCCAGCATTTT
>TRBD2|few|TRBV6-1|TRBJ2-4
CASSEWGGDIQYF
TGTGCCAGCAGTGAATGGGGGGGTGACATTCAGTACTTC
>.|.|TRBV12-3/TRBV12-4|TRBJ2-1
CASSLAGGVYNEQFF
TGTGCCAGCAGTTTAGCCGGGGGAGTCTACAATGAGCAGTTCTTC
>TRBD1|few|TRBV11-2|TRBJ1-2
CASSWDRGNYGYTF
TGTGCCAGCAGTTGGGACAGGGGGAACTATGGCTACACCTTC